Detailed here is one T cell receptor beta chain. The data stem from a study of blood T cell repertoires in COVID-19. Only in-frame clones appear in the TCRdb table, and some are missing; sequencing was by immunoSEQ multiplex PCR. The table records approximately 84,000 clones, 83% of them present only once. The origin of this receptor is a woman older than 75 with acute or convalescent COVID-19. The material sequenced was peripheral blood.

The CDR3 nucleotides are TGCGCCAGCAGCCAAGCTCCGGGACAGGGACCCCAAGAGACCCAGTACTTC. Protein: CASSQAPGQGPQETQYF. The J gene is TRBJ2-5, the V gene TRBV4-1; 9 bases are shared with TRBD1. Germline trimming cut 1 base from V and 1 base from J; bases unmatched to any gene: 7. Germline lookup yields CDR1 MGHRA and CDR2 YSYEKL. This CDR3 comprises 17 residues.